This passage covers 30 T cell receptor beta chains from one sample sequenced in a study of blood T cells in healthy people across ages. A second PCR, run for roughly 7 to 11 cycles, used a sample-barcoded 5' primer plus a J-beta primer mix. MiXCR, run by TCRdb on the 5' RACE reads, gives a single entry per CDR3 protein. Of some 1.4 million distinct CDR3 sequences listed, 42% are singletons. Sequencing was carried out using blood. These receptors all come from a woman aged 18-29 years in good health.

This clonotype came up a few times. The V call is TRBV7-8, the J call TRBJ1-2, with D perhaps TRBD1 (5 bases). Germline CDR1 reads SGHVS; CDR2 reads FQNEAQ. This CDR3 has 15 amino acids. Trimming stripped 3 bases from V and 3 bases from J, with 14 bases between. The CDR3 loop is CASSLGRGMDYGYTF. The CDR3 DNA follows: TGTGCCAGCAGCTTGGGGCGGGGTATGGACTATGGCTACACCTTC.

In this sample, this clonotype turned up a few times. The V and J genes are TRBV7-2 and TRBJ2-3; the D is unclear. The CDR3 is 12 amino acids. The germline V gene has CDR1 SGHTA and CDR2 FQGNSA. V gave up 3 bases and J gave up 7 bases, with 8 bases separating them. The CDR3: CASSFDFNTQYF. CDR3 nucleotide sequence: TGTGCCAGCAGCTTCGACTTTAATACGCAGTATTTT.

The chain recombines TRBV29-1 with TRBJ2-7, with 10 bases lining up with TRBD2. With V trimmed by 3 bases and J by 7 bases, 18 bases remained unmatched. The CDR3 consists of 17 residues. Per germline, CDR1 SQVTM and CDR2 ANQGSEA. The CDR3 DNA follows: TGCAGCGTTGATGGGAGCCAGACTAGCGGGCGCTACAATGAGCAGTACTTC. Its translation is CSVDGSQTSGRYNEQYF.

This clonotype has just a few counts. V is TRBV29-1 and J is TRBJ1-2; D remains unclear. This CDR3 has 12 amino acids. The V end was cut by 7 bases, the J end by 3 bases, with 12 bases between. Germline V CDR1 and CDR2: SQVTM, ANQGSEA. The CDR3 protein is CSAKQSDYGYTF. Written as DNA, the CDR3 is TGCAGCGCCAAGCAATCGGACTATGGCTACACCTTC.

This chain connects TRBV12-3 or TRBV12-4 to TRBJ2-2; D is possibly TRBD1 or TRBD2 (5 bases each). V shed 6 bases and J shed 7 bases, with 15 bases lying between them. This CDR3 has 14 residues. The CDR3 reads CASSQSGRVGELFF. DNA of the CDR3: TGTGCCAGCAGCCAATCGGGGCGGGTCGGGGAGCTGTTTTTT.

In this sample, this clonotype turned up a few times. The CDR3 spells CASSHQGPKRDGYTF. CDR3 in DNA: TGCGCCAGCAGCCACCAGGGGCCTAAGAGAGATGGCTACACCTTC. The chain employs TRBV4-1 and TRBJ1-2; D perhaps matches TRBD1 (6 bases). The CDR3 length is 15 residues. CDR1 MGHRA and CDR2 YSYEKL come from the germline V gene. Trimming removed 3 bases from V and 6 bases from J, with 17 bases in between.

The CDR3 nucleotides are TGTGCCAGCAGATACCAGGACAACTCTGGAAACACCATATATTTT. Translated, it gives CASRYQDNSGNTIYF. The genes are TRBV28 and TRBJ1-3; possibly TRBD1 for D (5 bases). Trimming removed 6 bases at V and 0 bases at J, with 12 bases between. CDR3 size: 15 residues. Germline values: CDR1 MDHEN, CDR2 SYDVKM.

The CDR3 region has the DNA TGCAGTGCTAGAATGGGGGCCTCAGGTGGCTACACCTTC. This gives the protein CSARMGASGGYTF. This chain connects TRBV20-1 to TRBJ1-2; a possible D gene is TRBD1 (6 bases). Germline CDR1 is DFQATT and CDR2 is SNEGSKA (reference sequence). The CDR3 covers 13 residues. Trimming took off 2 bases at V and 7 bases at J, with 14 bases between the two ends.

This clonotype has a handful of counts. In DNA, the CDR3 is TGTGCCAGCAGCTTATGGGGGCGATTTGAAGGCTACACCTTC. Translation gives CASSLWGRFEGYTF. V usage is TRBV11-2 and J usage is TRBJ1-2, with TRBD1 as a possible D gene (6 bases). Trimming pared 2 bases from V and 8 bases from J, leaving 15 bases between. The germline CDR1 and CDR2 sequences are SGHAT and FQNNGV. The CDR3 consists of 14 residues. The full variable domain, in which reference TRBV11-2 and TRBJ1-2 provide the parts outside the CDR3, is EAGVAQSPRYKIIEKRQSVAFWCNPISGHATLYWYQQILGQGPKLLIQFQNNGVVDDSQLPKDRFSAERLKGVDSTLKIQPAKLEDSAVYLCASSLWGRFEGYTFGSGTRLTVV.

CDR3 sequence: CASSLDRGGGYNEQYF. As DNA, the CDR3 is TGTGCCAGCAGCCTAGATAGGGGCGGGGGTTACAATGAGCAGTACTTC. The V gene is TRBV7-2, the J gene TRBJ2-1, with 7 nucleotides matching TRBD2. The last part of the DNA fits TRBJ2-7 better; the J call may be wrong. Per the germline V gene, CDR1 is SGHTA and CDR2 is FQGNSA. The CDR3 length is 16 residues.

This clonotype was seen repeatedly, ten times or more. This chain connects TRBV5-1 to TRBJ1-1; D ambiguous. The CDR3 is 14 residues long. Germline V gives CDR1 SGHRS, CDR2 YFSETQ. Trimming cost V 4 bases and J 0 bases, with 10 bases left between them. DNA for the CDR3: TGCGCCAGCAGCACCACAGCCATGAACACTGAAGCTTTCTTT. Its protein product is CASSTTAMNTEAFF.

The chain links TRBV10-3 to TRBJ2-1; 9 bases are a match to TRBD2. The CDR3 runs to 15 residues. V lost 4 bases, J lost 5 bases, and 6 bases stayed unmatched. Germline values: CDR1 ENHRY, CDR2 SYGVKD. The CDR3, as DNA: TGTGCCATCAGTGCCGCGGGAGGGGGGAACAATGAGCAGTTCTTC. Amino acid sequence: CAISAAGGGNNEQFF.

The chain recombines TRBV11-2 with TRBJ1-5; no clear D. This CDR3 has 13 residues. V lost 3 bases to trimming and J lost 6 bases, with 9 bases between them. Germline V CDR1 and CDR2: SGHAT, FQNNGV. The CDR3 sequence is CASSFSHSQPQHF. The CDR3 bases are TGTGCCAGCAGCTTTAGTCATAGTCAGCCCCAGCATTTT. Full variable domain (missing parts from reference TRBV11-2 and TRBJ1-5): EAGVAQSPRYKIIEKRQSVAFWCNPISGHATLYWYQQILGQGPKLLIQFQNNGVVDDSQLPKDRFSAERLKGVDSTLKIQPAKLEDSAVYLCASSFSHSQPQHFGDGTRLSIL.

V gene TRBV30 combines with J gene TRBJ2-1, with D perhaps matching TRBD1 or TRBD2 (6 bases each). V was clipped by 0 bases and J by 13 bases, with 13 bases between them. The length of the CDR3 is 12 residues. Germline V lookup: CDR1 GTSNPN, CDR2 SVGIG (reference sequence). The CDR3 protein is CAWSVRGRIQFF. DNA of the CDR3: TGTGCCTGGAGTGTACGGGGGCGAATTCAGTTCTTC.

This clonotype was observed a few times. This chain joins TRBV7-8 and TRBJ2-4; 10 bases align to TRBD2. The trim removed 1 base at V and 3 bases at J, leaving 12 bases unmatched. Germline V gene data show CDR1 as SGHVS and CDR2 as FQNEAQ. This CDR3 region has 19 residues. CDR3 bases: TGTGCCAGCAGCTTAGGGTCTAGCGGGAGATTAGGGGTCAAAAACATTCAGTACTTC. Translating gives CASSLGSSGRLGVKNIQYF.

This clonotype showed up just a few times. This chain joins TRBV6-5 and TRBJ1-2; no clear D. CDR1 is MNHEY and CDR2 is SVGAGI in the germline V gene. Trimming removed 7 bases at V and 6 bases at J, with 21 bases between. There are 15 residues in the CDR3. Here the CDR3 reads CASTSREGPGDGYTF. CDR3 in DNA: TGTGCCAGCACCTCACGTGAGGGTCCGGGAGATGGCTACACCTTC.

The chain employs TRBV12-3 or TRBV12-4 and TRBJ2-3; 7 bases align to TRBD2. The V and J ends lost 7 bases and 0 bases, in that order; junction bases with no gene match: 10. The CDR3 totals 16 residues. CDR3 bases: TGTGCCAGCATCCCCGGGACGGGGGGAAGCACAGATACGCAGTATTTT. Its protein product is CASIPGTGGSTDTQYF.

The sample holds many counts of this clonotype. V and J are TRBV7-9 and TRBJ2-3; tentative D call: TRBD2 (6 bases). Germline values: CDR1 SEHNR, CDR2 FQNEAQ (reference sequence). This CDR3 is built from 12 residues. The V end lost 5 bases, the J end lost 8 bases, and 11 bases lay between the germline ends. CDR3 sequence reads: CASSPQGGTQYF. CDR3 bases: TGTGCCAGCAGCCCGCAGGGAGGTACGCAGTATTTT.

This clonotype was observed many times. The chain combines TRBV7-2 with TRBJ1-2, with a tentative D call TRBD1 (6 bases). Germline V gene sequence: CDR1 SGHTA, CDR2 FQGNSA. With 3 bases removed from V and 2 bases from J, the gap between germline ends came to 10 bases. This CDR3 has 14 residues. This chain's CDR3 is CASSLDRSNYGYTF. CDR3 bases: TGTGCCAGCAGCTTGGACAGATCCAACTATGGCTACACCTTC.

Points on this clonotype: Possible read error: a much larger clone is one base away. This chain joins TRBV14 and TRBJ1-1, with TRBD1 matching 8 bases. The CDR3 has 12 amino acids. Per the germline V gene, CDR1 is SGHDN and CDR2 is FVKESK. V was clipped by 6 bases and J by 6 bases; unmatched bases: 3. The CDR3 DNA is TGTGCCAGCAGTGCAGGGGGCGCTGAAGCTTTCTTT. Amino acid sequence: CASSAGGAEAFF.

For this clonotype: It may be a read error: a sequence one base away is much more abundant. The CDR3 reads CASSLQASYDEQFF. CDR3 nucleotides: TGTGCCAGCAGCTTACAGGCTAGCTACGATGAGCAGTTCTTC. This rearrangement joins TRBV7-2 to TRBJ2-1; D perhaps matches TRBD2 (5 bases). This CDR3 region has 14 residues. Per the germline V gene, CDR1 is SGHTA and CDR2 is FQGNSA.

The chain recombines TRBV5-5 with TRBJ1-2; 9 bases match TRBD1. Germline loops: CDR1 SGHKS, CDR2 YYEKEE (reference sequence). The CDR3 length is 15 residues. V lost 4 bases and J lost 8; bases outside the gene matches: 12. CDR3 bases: TGTGCCAGCAGCCGCGAAGGGACAGGGAAGTTCGGCTACACCTTC. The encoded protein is CASSREGTGKFGYTF.

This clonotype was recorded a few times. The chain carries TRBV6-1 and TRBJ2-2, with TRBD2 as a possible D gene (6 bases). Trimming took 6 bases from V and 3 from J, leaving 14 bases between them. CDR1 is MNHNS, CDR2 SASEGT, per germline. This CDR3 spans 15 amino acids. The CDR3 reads CASRGVGGHTGELFF. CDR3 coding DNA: TGTGCCAGCAGGGGAGTGGGGGGACACACCGGGGAGCTGTTTTTT.

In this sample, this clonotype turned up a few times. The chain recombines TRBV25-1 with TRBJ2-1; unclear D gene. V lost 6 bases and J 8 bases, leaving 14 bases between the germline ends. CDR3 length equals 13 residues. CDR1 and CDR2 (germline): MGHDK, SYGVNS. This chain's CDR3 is CASSPLLEDEQFF. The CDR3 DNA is TGTGCCAGCAGCCCACTTCTAGAGGATGAGCAGTTCTTC.

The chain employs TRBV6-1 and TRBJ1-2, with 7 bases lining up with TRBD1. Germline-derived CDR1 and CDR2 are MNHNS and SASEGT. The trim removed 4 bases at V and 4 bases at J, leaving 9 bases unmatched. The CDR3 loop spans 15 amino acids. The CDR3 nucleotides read TGTGCCAGCAGTGTTCCCCAGGGGGTTCGCTATGGCTACACCTTC. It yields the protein CASSVPQGVRYGYTF.

The DNA for the CDR3 is TGCAGTGCTGGGCGGGGTGATACTCTTAGCACAGATACGCAGTATTTT. This translates into CSAGRGDTLSTDTQYF. The rearrangement uses TRBV20-1 and TRBJ2-3, with D possibly TRBD2 on 6 matching bases. Trimming cost V 5 bases and J 0 bases, with 18 bases left between them. CDR3 length: 16 amino acids. Per germline, CDR1 DFQATT and CDR2 SNEGSKA (reference sequence).

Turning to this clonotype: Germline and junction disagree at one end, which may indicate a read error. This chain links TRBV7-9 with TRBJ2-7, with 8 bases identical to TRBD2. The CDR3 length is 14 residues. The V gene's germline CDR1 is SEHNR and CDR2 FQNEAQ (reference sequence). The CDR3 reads CASSLMREEHEQYF. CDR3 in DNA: TGTGCTAGCAGCTTAATGCGGGAGGAACACGAGCAGTACTTC.

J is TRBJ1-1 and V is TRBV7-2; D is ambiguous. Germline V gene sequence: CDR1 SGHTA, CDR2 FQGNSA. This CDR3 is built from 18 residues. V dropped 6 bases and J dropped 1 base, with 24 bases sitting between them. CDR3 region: CASRGFDRPIGANTEAFF. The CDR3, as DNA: TGTGCCAGCAGGGGATTTGACCGACCTATAGGCGCGAACACTGAAGCTTTCTTT.

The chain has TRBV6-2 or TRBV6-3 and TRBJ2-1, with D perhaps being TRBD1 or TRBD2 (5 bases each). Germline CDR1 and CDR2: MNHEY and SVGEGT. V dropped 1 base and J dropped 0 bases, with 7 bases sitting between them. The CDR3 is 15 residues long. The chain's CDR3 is CASSYWGSSYNEQFF. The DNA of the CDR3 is TGTGCCAGCAGTTACTGGGGGAGCTCCTACAATGAGCAGTTCTTC.

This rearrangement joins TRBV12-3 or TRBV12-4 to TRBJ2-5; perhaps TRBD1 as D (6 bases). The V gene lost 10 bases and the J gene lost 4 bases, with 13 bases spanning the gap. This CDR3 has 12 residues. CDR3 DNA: TGTGCCACCAGGGGCAGGGGAGAGACCCAGTACTTC. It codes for CATRGRGETQYF.